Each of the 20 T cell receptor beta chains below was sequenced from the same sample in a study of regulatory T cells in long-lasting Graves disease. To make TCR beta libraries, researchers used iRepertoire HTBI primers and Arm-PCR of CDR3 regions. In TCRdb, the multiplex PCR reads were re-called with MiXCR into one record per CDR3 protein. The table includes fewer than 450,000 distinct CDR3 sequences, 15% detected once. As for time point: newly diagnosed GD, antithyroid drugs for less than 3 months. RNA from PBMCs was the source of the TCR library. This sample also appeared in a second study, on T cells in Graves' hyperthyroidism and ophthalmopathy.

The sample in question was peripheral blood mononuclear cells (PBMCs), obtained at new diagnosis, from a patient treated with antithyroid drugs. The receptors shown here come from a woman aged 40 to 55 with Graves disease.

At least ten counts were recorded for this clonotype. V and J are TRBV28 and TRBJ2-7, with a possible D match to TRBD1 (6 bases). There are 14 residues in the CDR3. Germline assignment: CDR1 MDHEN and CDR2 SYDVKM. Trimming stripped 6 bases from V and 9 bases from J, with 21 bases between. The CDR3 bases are TGTGCCAGCAGGTACTCTAACCGCTTAGGGGGGCAGTACTTC. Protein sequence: CASRYSNRLGGQYF. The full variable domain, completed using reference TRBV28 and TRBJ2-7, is DVKVTQSSRYLVKRTGEKVFLECVQDMDHENMFWYRQDPGLGLRLIYFSYDVKMKEKGDIPEGYSVSREKKERFSLILESASTNQTSMYLCASRYSNRLGGQYFGPGTRLTVT.

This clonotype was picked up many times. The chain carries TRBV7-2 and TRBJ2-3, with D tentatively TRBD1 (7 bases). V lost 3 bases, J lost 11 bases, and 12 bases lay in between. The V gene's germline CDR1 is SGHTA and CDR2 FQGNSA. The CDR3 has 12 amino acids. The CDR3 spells CASSFAQGGQYF. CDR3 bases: TGTGCCAGCAGCTTCGCCCAGGGGGGGCAGTATTTT.

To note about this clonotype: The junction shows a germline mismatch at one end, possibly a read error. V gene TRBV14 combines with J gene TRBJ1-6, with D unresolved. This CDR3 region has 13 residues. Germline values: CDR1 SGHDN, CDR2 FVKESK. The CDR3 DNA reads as TGTGCCACCAGCCCAGGCGATAATTCACCCCTCCACTTT. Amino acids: CATSPGDNSPLHF.

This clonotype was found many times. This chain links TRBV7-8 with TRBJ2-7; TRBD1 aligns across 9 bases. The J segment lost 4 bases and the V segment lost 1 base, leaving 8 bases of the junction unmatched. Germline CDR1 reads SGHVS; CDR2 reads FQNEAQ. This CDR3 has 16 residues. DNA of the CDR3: TGTGCCAGCAGCTTAGGTATCGGGACAGGGAGGTACGAGCAGTACTTC. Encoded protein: CASSLGIGTGRYEQYF.

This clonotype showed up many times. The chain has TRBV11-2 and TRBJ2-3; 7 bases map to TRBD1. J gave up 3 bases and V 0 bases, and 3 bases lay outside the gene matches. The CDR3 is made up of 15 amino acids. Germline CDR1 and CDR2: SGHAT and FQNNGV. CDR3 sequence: CASSLDHRGTDTQYF. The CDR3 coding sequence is TGTGCCAGCAGCTTAGACCACAGGGGAACAGATACGCAGTATTTT.

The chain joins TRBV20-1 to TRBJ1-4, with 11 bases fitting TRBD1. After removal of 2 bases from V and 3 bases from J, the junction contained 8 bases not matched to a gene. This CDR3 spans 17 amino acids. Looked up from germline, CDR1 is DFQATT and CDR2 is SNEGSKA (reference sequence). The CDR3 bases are TGCAGTGCTAGACTTTGGGACAGGGGGTCGGCTAATGAAAAACTGTTTTTT. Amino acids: CSARLWDRGSANEKLFF.

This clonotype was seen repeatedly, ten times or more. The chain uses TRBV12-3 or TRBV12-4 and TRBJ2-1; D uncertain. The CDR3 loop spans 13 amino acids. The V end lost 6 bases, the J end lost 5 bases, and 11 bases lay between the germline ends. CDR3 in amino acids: CASSPASNNEQFF. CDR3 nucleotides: TGTGCCAGCAGCCCCGCCAGTAACAATGAGCAGTTCTTC.

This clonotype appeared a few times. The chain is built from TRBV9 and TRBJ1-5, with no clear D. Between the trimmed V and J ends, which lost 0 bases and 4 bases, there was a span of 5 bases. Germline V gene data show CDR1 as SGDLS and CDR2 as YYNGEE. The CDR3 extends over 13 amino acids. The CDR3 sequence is CASSVASNQPQHF. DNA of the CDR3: TGTGCCAGCAGCGTAGCCTCAAATCAGCCCCAGCATTTT.

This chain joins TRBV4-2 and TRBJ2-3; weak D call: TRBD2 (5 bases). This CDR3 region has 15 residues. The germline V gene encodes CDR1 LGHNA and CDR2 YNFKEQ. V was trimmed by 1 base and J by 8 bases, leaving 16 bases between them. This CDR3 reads CASSQVSGIAATQYF. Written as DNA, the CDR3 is TGTGCCAGCAGCCAAGTTTCCGGGATCGCTGCTACGCAGTATTTT.

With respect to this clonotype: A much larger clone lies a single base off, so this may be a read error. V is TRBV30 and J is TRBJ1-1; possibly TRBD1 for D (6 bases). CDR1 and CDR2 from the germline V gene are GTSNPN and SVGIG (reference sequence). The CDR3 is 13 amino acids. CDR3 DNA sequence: TGTGGCTGGAGTGTACTTGGGGGGGCGGAAGCTTTCTTT. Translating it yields CGWSVLGGAEAFF.

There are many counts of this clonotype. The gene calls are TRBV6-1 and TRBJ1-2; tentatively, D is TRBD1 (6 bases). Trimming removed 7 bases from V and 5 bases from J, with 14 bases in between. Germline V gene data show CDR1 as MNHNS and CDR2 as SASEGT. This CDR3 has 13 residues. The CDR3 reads CASTPTGIYGYTF. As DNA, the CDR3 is TGTGCCAGCACCCCGACAGGAATTTATGGCTACACCTTC.

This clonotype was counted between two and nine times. CDR3 bases: TGTGCCAGCAGCATCCAACCTGCGGGGAGGGCCACAGATACGCAGTATTTT. This encodes CASSIQPAGRATDTQYF. This chain uses TRBV14 with TRBJ2-3, with 7 bases matching TRBD2. V shed 5 bases, J shed 2 bases, and the junction held 13 bases outside the gene matches. Germline values: CDR1 SGHDN, CDR2 FVKESK. CDR3 length: 17 amino acids.

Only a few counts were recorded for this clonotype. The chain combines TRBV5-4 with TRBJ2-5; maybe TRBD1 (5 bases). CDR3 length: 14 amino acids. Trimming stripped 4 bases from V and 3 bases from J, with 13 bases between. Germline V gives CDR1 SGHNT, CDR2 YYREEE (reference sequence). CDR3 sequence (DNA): TGTGCCAGCAGCCCGGCCAAAGGGGAAGAGACCCAGTACTTC. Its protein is CASSPAKGEETQYF.

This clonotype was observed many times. As DNA, the CDR3 is TGTGCCAGCAGCCCGGGAGCCCGAGGGACCCAGTACTTC. Residues: CASSPGARGTQYF. The chain employs TRBV7-3 and TRBJ2-5; D might be TRBD2 (6 bases). Germline CDR1 reads SGHTA; CDR2 reads FQGTGA. The length of the CDR3 is 13 residues. Trimming shortened V by 5 bases and J by 7 bases, and 14 bases separated the two germline ends.

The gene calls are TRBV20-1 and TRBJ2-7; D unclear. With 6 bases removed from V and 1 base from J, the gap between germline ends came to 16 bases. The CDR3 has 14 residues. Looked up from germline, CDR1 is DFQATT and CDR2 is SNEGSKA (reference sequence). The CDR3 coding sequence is TGCAGTGCACTTGCGATCCCAACTTCCTACGAGCAGTACTTC. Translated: CSALAIPTSYEQYF.

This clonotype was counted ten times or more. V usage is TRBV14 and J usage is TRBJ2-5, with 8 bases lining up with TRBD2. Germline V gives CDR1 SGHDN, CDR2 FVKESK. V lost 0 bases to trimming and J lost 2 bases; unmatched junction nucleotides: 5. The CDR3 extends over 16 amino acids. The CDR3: CASSQESTSVQETQYF. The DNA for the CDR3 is TGTGCCAGCAGCCAAGAATCGACTAGCGTACAAGAGACCCAGTACTTC.

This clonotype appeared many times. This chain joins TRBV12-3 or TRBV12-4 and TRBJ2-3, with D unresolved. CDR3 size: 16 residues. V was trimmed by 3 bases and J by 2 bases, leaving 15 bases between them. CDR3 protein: CASSFSEAPPTDTQYF. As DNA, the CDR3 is TGTGCCAGCAGTTTTTCCGAGGCTCCCCCCACAGATACGCAGTATTTT.

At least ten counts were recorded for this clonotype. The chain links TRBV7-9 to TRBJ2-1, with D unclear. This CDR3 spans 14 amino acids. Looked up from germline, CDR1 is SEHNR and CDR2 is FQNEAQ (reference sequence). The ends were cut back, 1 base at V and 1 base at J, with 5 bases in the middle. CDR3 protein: CASSLETSYNEQFF. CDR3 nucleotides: TGTGCCAGCAGCTTAGAAACTTCCTACAATGAGCAGTTCTTC.

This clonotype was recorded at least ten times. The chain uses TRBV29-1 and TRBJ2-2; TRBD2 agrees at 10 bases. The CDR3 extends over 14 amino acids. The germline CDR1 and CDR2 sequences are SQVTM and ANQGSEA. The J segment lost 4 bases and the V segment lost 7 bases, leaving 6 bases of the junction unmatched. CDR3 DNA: TGCAGCGCTGTAGCGGGAGGAAGCACCGGGGAGCTGTTTTTT. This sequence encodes CSAVAGGSTGELFF.

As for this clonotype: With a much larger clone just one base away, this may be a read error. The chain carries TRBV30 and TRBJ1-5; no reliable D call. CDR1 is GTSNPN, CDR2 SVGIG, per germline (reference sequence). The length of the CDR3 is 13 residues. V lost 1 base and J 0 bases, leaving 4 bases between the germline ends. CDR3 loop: CAWSGSSNQPQHF. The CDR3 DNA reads TGTGCCTGGAGTGGGAGTAGCAATCAGCCCCAGCATTTT.